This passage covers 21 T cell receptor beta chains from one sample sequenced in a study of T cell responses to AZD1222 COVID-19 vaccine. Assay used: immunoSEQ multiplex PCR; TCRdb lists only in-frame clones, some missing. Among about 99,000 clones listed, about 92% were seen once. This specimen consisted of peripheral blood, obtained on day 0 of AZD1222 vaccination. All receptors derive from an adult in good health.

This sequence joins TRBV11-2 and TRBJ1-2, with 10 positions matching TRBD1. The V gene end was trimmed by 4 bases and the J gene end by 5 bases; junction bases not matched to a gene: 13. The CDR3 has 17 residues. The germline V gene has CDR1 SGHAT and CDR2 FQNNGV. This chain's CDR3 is CASSSRTGGMDVYGYTF. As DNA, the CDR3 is TGTGCCAGCAGCTCAAGGACAGGGGGGATGGATGTATATGGCTACACCTTC. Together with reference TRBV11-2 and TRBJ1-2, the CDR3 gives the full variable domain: EAGVAQSPRYKIIEKRQSVAFWCNPISGHATLYWYQQILGQGPKLLIQFQNNGVVDDSQLPKDRFSAERLKGVDSTLKIQPAKLEDSAVYLCASSSRTGGMDVYGYTFGSGTRLTVV.

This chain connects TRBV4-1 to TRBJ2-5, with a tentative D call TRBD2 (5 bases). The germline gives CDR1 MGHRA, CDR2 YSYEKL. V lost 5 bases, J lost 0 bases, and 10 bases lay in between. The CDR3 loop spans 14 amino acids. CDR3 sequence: CASSSRDNQETQYF. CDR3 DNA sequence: TGCGCCAGCAGCTCCCGGGATAACCAAGAGACCCAGTACTTC.

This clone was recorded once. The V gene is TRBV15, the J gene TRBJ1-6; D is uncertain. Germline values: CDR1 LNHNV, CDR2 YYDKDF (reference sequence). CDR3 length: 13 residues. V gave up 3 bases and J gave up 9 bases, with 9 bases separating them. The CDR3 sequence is CATSSRIGSPLHF. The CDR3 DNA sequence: TGTGCCACCAGCAGCAGGATAGGTTCACCCCTCCACTTT.

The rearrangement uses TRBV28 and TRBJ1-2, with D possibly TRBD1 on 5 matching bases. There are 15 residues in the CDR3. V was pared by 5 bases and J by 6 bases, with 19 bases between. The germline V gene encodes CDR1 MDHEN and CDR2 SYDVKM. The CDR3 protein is CASSDYAGRQDGYTF. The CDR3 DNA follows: TGTGCCAGCAGTGATTATGCGGGACGGCAGGATGGCTACACCTTC.

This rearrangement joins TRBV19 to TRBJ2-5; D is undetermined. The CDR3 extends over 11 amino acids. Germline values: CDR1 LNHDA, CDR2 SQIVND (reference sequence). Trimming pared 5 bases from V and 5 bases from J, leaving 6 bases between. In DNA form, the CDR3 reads TGTGCCAGTAGTGATGTGGAGACCCAGTACTTC. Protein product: CASSDVETQYF.

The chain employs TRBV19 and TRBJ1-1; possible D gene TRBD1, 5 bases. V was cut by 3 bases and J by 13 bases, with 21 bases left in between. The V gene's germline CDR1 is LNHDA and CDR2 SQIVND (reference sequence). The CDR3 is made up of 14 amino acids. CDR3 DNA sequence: TGTGCCAGTAGTATTCGAAGCCGGGACCTTACATTTTTCTTT. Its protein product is CASSIRSRDLTFFF.

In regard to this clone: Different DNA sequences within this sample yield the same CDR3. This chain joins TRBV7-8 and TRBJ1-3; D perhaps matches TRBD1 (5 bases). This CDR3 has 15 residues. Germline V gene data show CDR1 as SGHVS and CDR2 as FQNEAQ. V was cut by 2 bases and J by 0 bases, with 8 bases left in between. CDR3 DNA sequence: TGTGCCAGCAGCTTACGGGGACTCTCTGGAAACACCATATATTTT. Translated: CASSLRGLSGNTIYF.

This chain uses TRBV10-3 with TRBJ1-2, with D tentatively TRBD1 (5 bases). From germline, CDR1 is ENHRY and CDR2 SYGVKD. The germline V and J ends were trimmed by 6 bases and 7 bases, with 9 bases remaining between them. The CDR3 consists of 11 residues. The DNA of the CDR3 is TGTGCCATCAGCAATGGGGGTGGCTACACCTTC. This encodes CAISNGGGYTF.

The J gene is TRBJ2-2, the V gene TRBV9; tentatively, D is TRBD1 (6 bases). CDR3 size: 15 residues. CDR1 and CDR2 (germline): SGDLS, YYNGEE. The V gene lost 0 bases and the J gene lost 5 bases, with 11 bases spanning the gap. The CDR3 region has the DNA TGTGCCAGCAGCGTAGTAGACAGGAGGACCGGGGAGCTGTTTTTT. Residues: CASSVVDRRTGELFF.

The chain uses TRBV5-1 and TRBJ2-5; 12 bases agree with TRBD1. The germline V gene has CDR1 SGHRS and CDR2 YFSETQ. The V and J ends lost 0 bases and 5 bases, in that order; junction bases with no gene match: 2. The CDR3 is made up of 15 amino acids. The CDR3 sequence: CASSLGDRGQETQYF. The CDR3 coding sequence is TGCGCCAGCAGCTTGGGGGACAGGGGGCAGGAGACCCAGTACTTC. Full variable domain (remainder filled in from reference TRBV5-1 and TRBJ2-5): KAGVTQTPRYLIKTRGQQVTLSCSPISGHRSVSWYQQTPGQGLQFLFEYFSETQRNKGNFPGRFSGRQFSNSRSEMNVSTLELGDSALYLCASSLGDRGQETQYFGPGTRLLVL.

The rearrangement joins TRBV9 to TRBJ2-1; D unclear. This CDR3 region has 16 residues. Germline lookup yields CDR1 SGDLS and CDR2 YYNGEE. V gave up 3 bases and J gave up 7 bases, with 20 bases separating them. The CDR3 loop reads CASSASEPSLGNEQFF. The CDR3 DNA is TGTGCCAGCAGCGCCTCGGAGCCGTCCCTCGGGAATGAGCAGTTCTTC.

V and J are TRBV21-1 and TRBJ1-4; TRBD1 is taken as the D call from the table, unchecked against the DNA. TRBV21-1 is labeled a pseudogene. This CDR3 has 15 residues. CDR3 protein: CASSKTGQHNEKLFF. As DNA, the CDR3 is TGTGCCAGCAGCAAAACGGGACAGCATAATGAAAAACTGTTTTTT.

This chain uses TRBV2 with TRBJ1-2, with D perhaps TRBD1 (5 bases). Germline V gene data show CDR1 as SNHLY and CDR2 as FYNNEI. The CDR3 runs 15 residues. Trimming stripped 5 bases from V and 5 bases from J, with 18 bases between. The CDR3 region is CASSRGELQIYGYTF. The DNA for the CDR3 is TGTGCCAGCAGTCGAGGGGAGCTACAAATATATGGCTACACCTTC.

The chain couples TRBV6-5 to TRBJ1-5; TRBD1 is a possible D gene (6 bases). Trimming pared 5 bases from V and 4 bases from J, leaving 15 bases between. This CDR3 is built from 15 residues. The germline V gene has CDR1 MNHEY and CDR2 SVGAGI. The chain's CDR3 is CASSLEQGGNQPQHF. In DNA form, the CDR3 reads TGTGCCAGCAGTCTGGAACAGGGAGGGAATCAGCCCCAGCATTTT.

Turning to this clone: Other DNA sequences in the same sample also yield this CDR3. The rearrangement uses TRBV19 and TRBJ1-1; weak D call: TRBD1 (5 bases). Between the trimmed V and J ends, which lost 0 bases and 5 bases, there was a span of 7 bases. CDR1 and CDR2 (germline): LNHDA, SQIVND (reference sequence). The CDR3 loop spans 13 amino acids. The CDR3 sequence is CASSIDRGTEAFF. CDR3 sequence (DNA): TGTGCCAGTAGTATAGACCGGGGGACTGAAGCTTTCTTT.

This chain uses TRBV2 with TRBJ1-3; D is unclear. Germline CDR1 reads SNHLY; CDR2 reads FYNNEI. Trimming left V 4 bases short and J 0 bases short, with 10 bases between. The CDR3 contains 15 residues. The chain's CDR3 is CASSVVILSGNTIYF. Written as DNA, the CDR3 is TGTGCCAGCAGTGTAGTGATACTCTCTGGAAACACCATATATTTT.

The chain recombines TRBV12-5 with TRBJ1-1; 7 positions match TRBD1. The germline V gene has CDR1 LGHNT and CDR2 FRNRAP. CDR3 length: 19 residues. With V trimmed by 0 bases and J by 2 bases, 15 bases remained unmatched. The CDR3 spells CASGLVPRTRGQINTEAFF. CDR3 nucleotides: TGTGCTAGTGGTTTGGTACCAAGAACCAGGGGACAGATAAACACTGAAGCTTTCTTT.

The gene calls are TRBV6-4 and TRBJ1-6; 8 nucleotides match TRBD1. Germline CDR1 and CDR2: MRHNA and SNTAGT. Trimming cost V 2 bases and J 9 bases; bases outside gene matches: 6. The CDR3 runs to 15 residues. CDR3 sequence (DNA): TGTGCCAGCAGTGACACCGGACAGGGAGGTTCACCCCTCCACTTT. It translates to CASSDTGQGGSPLHF.

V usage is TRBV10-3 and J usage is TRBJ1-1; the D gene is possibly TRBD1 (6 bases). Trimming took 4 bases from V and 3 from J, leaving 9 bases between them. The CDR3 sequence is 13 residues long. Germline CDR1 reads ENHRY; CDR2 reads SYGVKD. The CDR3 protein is CAISVRTDTEAFF. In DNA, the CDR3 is TGTGCCATCAGTGTAAGGACAGACACTGAAGCTTTCTTT.

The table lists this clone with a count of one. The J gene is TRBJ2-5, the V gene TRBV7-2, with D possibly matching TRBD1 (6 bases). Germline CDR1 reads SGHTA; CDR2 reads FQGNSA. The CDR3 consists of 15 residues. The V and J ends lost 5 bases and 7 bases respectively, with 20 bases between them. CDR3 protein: CASSLDRSLRGTQYF. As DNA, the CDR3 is TGTGCCAGCAGCCTAGACAGGTCACTGAGGGGGACCCAGTACTTC.

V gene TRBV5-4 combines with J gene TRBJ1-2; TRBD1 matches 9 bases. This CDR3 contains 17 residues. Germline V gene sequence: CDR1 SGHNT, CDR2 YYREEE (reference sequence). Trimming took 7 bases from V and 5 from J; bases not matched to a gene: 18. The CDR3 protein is CASYGKRQGQGVYGYTF. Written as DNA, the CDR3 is TGTGCCAGCTACGGCAAGCGTCAGGGACAGGGTGTTTATGGCTACACCTTC.